These 2 T cell receptor beta chains came from one sample sequenced in a study of shared clonotypes between healthy human individuals. Naive-designated CD8 cells lacked CD45RO, were positively enriched for CCR7, and omitted terminally differentiated effector memory CD45RA+ cells. The assay was immunoSEQ multiplex PCR, and TCRdb's table has in-frame clones only and misses some. The sample records some 2,000,000 clones, approximately 94% being singletons. The sample was naive CD8+ T cells sorted from blood. Receptors were obtained from a man aged 18 to 30 in good health.

This chain links TRBV27 with TRBJ2-2, with unresolved D. Trimming cost V 8 bases and J 6 bases, with 10 bases left between them. CDR1 is MNHEY and CDR2 is SMNVEV in the germline V gene (reference sequence). The CDR3 has 12 residues. CDR3 nucleotides: TGTGCCAGCGGTTATCGTCCCGGGGAGCTGTTTTTT. Translating it yields CASGYRPGELFF.

Concerning this clone itself: The identical CDR3 is also encoded by other nucleotide sequences in the sample. This chain joins TRBV30 and TRBJ2-2, with a weak D call TRBD2 (6 bases). V dropped 0 bases and J dropped 5 bases, with 7 bases sitting between them. The CDR3 runs 13 residues. Germline V gives CDR1 GTSNPN, CDR2 SVGIG (reference sequence). The CDR3 here is CAWSVSGTGELFF. CDR3 in DNA: TGTGCCTGGAGTGTTAGCGGAACCGGGGAGCTGTTTTTT.